This T cell receptor beta chain is drawn from a study of shared clonotypes between healthy human individuals. Findings and caveats of the study: Clonotype sharing across donors was expected to vary with sequencing depth. In contrast to clonotypes shared by all four donors, non-shared clonotypes had lower generation probabilities.

Assay: immunoSEQ multiplex PCR; the TCRdb copy retains only in-frame clones and omits some. The sample has about 1.5 million clones; over 95% are singletons. Regarding this clone: The target antigen is unknown.

The junction had 12 bases not matched to a gene; V was cut back by 4 bases and J by 0 bases. The CDR3 contains 18 residues. The germline gives CDR1 SGDLS, CDR2 YYNGEE. V gene TRBV9 combines with J gene TRBJ2-1; TRBD2 agrees at 8 bases. What was sequenced was naive CD4+ T cells sorted from blood. The subset was: CD45RA+ positively selected. The sequence was obtained from a young man in good health. CDR3 nucleotide sequence: TGTGCCAGCAGCACACTCGGCGGGAGGCCCTCCTCCTACAATGAGCAGTTCTTC. Translating gives CASSTLGGRPSSYNEQFF.